These 5 T cell receptor beta chains were all obtained from the same sample, sequenced in a study of CD8 T cells in ankylosing spondylitis. Each CDR3 protein is one row after TCRdb ran MiXCR on the 5' RACE reads. The table lists 350,000 or so distinct CDR3 sequences, approximately 15% of them singletons. The sequenced sample consisted of blood, either unsorted or a sorted T cell fraction (not recorded which). Receptor source: a male donor with ankylosing spondylitis or in good health (not recorded which).

This clonotype has just a few counts. The chain joins TRBV20-1 to TRBJ2-7; D is ambiguous. The V gene's germline CDR1 is DFQATT and CDR2 SNEGSKA (reference sequence). The V end lost 1 base, the J end lost 3 bases, and 7 bases lay between the germline ends. The CDR3 extends over 12 amino acids. This CDR3 reads CSARVPGYEQYF. The CDR3 DNA sequence: TGCAGTGCTAGAGTGCCGGGCTACGAGCAGTACTTC.

The CDR3: CASSYRTTYEAFF. The CDR3 bases are TGTGCCAGCAGTTACCGGACCACCTATGAAGCTTTCTTT. J is TRBJ1-1 and V is TRBV6-5; D gene ambiguous. The CDR3 is 13 residues long. CDR1 and CDR2 (germline): MNHEY, SVGAGI. Between the trimmed V and J ends, which lost 2 bases and 7 bases, there was a span of 11 bases.

This clonotype has just a few counts. V gene TRBV7-9 combines with J gene TRBJ1-6; 7 bases match TRBD1. Trimming cost V 5 bases and J 8 bases; bases outside gene matches: 12. There are 16 residues in the CDR3. The germline V gene has CDR1 SEHNR and CDR2 FQNEAQ (reference sequence). CDR3 sequence: CASSPTPTGLDSPLHF. As DNA, the CDR3 is TGTGCCAGCAGCCCCACCCCGACAGGGTTAGATTCACCCCTCCACTTT.

This chain's CDR3 is CASSSLRGGGTDTQYF. CDR3 bases: TGTGCCAGCAGCTCCCTGCGGGGGGGCGGCACAGATACGCAGTATTTT. This chain links TRBV7-9 with TRBJ2-3, with 9 nucleotides matching TRBD2. Germline V CDR1 and CDR2: SEHNR, FQNEAQ (reference sequence). The CDR3 covers 16 residues. J gave up 1 base and V 4 bases, and 6 bases lay outside the gene matches.

This clonotype was counted a few times. The chain links TRBV6-2 or TRBV6-3 to TRBJ2-7; D is possibly TRBD1 (5 bases). The CDR3 is 12 amino acids. In germline, CDR1 is MNHEY, CDR2 SVGEGT. V lost 4 bases and J lost 2, with 6 bases in between. The chain's CDR3 is CASSSRAYEQYF. Here the CDR3 DNA reads TGTGCCAGCAGTTCCAGGGCCTACGAGCAGTACTTC.